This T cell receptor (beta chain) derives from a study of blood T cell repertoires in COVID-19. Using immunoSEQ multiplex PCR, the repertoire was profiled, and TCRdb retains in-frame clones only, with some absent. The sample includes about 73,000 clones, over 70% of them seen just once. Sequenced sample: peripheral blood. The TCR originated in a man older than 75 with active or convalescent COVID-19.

The CDR3 here is CASSATATNEKLFF. CDR3 sequence (DNA): TGTGCCAGCAGCGCCACTGCAACTAATGAAAAACTGTTTTTT. The J gene is TRBJ1-4, the V gene TRBV5-4, with D unclear. This CDR3 comprises 14 residues. Germline CDR1 and CDR2: SGHNT and YYREEE (reference sequence). V dropped 4 bases and J dropped 0 bases, with 7 bases sitting between them.